This T cell receptor (beta chain) was captured by sequencing in a study of human T cells and chemical hapten exposure. Regarding the study as a whole: After DPC sensitization, TCRs above 1 in 1000 frequency showed no change.

Germline V gives CDR1 SGHRS, CDR2 YFSETQ. The J segment lost 6 bases and the V segment lost 2 bases, leaving 8 bases of the junction unmatched. The CDR3 covers 15 residues. The sample holds a few counts of this clonotype. Its antigen is unknown. What the library attached to individual cDNA molecules were unique molecular identifiers. TCRdb reprocessed the 5' RACE reads with MiXCR, giving one entry per CDR3 protein. This sample has 65,000 to 95,000 distinct CDR3 sequences, with under 10% found just once. Blood, whole and unfractionated, served as the source for total RNA extraction. This sequence joins TRBV5-1 and TRBJ2-3, with 8 nucleotides matching TRBD2. This sequence was found in a male donor in good health. The CDR3 reads CASSLAGARPDTQYF. For the CDR3, the DNA is TGCGCCAGCAGCTTAGCGGGGGCGCGTCCTGATACGCAGTATTTT.